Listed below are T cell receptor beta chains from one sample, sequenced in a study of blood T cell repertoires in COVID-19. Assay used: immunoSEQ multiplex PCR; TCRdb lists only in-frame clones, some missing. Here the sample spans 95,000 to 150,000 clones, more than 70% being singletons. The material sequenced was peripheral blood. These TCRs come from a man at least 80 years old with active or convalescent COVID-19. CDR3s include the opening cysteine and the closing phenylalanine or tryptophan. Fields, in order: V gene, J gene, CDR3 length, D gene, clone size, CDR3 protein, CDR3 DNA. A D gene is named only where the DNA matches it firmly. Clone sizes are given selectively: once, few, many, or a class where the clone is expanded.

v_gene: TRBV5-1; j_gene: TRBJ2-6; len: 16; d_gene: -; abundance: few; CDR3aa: CASSPTVSAGANVLTF; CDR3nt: TGCGCCAGCAGCCCAACAGTCTCGGCTGGGGCCAACGTCCTGACTTTC
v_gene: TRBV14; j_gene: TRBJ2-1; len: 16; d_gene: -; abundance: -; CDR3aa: CASSQDSRGHYNEQFF; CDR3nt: TGTGCCAGCAGCCAAGACAGCAGGGGACACTACAATGAGCAGTTCTTC
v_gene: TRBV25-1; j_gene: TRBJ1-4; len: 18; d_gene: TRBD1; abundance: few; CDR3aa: CASSGSPGTGGTGEKLFF; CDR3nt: TGTGCCAGCAGTGGAAGTCCCGGGACAGGGGGAACAGGTGAAAAACTGTTTTTT
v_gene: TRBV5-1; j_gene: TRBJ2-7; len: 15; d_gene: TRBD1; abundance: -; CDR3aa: CASSLLTGGSYEQYF; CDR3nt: TGCGCCAGCAGCTTGCTGACAGGGGGGTCCTACGAGCAGTACTTC
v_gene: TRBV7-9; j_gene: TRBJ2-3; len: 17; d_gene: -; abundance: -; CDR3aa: CASSLGLGTLSTDTQYF; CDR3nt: TGTGCCAGCAGCTTAGGGTTAGGGACTCTTAGCACAGATACGCAGTATTTT
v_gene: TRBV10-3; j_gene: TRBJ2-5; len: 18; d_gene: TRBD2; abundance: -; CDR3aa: CAISDPGRVESLEETQYF; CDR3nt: TGTGCCATCAGTGACCCGGGGAGGGTGGAGTCCCTTGAAGAGACCCAGTACTTC
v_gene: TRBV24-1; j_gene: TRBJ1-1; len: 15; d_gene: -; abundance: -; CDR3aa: CATSQSAAGNTEAFF; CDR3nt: TGTGCCACCAGTCAATCAGCAGCGGGAAACACTGAAGCTTTCTTT
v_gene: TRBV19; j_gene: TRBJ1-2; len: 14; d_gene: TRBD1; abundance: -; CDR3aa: CASRDTGARYGYTF; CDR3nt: TGTGCCAGTAGAGATACAGGGGCTAGGTATGGCTACACCTTC
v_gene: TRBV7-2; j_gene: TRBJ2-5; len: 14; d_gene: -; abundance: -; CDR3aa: CASSLALGFETQYF; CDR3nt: TGTGCCAGCAGCTTAGCTCTCGGGTTTGAGACCCAGTACTTC
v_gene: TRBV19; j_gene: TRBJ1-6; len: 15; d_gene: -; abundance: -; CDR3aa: CASTERGKSYSPLHF; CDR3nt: TGTGCCAGTACCGAAAGGGGAAAATCCTATTCACCCCTCCACTTT
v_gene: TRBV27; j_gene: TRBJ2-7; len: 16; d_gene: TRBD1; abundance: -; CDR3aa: CASSTAPGTGVYEQYF; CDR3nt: TGTGCCAGCAGTACCGCCCCCGGGACAGGGGTGTACGAGCAGTACTTC
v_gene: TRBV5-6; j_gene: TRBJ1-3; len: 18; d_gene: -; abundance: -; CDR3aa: CASSLGPGFGSSGNTIYF; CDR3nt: TGTGCCAGCAGCTTGGGGCCCGGGTTTGGGAGCTCTGGAAACACCATATATTTT
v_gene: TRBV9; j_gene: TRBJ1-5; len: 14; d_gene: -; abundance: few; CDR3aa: CASSVAGGNQPQHF; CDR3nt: TGTGCCAGCAGCGTAGCTGGAGGCAATCAGCCCCAGCATTTT
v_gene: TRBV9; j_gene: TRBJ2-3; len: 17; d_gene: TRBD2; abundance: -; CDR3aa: CASSTGLAGASTDTQYF; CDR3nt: TGTGCCAGCAGCACAGGACTAGCGGGGGCTAGCACAGATACGCAGTATTTT
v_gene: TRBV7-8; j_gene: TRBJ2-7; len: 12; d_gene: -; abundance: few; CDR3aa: CASSLSGYEQYF; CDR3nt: TGTGCCAGCAGCTTATCAGGGTACGAGCAGTACTTC
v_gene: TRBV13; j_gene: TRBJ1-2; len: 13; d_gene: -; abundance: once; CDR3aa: CASSLPGVGGYTF; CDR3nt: TGTGCCAGCAGCTTACCAGGGGTGGGCGGCTACACCTTC
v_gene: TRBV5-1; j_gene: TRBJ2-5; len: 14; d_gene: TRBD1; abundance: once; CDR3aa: CASSLGQAQETQYF; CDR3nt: TGCGCCAGCAGCCTCGGACAGGCCCAAGAGACCCAGTACTTC
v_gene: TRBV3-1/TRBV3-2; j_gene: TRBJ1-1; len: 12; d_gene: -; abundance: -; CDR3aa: CASREGSSEAFF; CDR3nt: TGTGCCAGCAGGGAGGGGAGCTCTGAAGCTTTCTTT
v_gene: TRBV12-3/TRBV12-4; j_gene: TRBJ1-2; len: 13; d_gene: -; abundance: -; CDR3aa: CASSFFGGDGYTF; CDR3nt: TGTGCCAGCAGTTTTTTTGGGGGGGACGGCTACACCTTC
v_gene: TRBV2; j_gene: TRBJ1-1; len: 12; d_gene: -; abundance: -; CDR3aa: CASSAVGGEAFF; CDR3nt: TGTGCCAGCAGCGCCGTAGGGGGTGAAGCTTTCTTT
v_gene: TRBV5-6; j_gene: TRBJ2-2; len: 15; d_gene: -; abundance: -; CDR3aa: CASSLMSRDTGELFF; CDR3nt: TGTGCCAGCAGCTTGATGAGCCGGGACACCGGGGAGCTGTTTTTT
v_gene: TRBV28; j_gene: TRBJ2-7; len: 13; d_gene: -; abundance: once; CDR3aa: CASRRADSYEQYF; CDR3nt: TGTGCCAGCAGGCGGGCGGATTCCTACGAGCAGTACTTC
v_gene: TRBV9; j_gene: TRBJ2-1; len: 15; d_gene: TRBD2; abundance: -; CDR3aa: CASSVASGGRGEQFF; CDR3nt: TGTGCCAGCAGCGTGGCTAGCGGGGGCCGGGGTGAGCAGTTCTTC
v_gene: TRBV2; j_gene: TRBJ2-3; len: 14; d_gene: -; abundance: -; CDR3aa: CASSALASTDTQYF; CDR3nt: TGTGCCAGCAGTGCACTAGCTAGCACAGATACGCAGTATTTT
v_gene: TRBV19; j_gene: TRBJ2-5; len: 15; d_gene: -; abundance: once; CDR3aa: CASSIVTIAGETQYF; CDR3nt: TGTGCCAGTAGTATAGTGACTATTGCGGGAGAGACCCAGTACTTC
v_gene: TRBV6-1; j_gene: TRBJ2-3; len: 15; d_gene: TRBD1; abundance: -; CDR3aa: CASSEGTGLTDTQYF; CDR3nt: TGTGCCAGCAGTGAAGGGACAGGCCTCACAGATACGCAGTATTTT
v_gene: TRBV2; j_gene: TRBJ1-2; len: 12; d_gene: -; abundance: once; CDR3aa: CASSAQGNGYTF; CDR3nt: TGTGCCAGCAGTGCACAGGGCAATGGCTACACCTTC
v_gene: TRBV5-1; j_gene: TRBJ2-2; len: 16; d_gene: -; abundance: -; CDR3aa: CASCEGGIGNTGELFF; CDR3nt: TGCGCCAGCTGCGAAGGAGGGATTGGGAACACCGGGGAGCTGTTTTTT
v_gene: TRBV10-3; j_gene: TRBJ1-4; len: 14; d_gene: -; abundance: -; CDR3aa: CAISDMSTNEKLFF; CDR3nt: TGTGCCATCAGTGACATGTCAACTAATGAAAAACTGTTTTTT
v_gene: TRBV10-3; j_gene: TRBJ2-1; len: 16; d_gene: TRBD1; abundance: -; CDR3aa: CAISDKTGSSNNEQFF; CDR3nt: TGTGCCATCAGTGACAAGACAGGGTCTTCCAACAATGAGCAGTTCTTC
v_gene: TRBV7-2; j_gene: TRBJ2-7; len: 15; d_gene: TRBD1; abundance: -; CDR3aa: CASSFTGTGNYEQYF; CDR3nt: TGTGCCAGCAGCTTTACCGGGACAGGGAACTACGAGCAGTACTTC
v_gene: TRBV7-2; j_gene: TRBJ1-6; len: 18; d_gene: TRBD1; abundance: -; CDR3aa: CASSPLRQGSSYNSPLHF; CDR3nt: TGTGCCAGCAGTCCTCTCAGACAGGGGAGCTCCTATAATTCACCCCTCCACTTT
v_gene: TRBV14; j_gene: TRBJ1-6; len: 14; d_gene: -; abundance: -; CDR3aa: CASSQGQTQSPLHF; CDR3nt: TGTGCCAGCAGCCAGGGACAAACGCAGTCACCCCTCCACTTT
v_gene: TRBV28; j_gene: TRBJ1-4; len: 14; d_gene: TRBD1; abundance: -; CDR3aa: CASSRTGEVEKLFF; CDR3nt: TGTGCCAGCAGTCGGACAGGGGAGGTTGAAAAACTGTTTTTT
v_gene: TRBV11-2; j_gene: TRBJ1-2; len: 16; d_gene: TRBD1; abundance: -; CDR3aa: CASSLGVGQDSNGYTF; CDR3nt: TGTGCCAGCAGCTTAGGGGTTGGACAGGATAGTAATGGCTACACCTTC
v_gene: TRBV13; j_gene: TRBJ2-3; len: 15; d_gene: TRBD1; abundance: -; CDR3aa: CASSLGTVSADTQYF; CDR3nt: TGTGCCAGCAGCTTGGGGACAGTCTCCGCAGATACGCAGTATTTT
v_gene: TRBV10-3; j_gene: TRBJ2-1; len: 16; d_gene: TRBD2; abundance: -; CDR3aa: CAISAQTSGGADEQFF; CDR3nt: TGTGCCATCAGTGCCCAGACTAGCGGGGGGGCCGATGAGCAGTTCTTC
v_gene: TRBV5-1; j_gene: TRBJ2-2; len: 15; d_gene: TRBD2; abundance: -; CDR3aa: CASHTGLTTFGELFF; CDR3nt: TGCGCCAGCCACACGGGACTAACGACCTTTGGGGAGCTGTTTTTT
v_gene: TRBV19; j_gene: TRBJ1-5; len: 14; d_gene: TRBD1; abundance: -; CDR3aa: CASTKTGLGQPQHF; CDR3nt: TGTGCCAGTACCAAGACAGGGTTAGGTCAGCCCCAGCATTTT
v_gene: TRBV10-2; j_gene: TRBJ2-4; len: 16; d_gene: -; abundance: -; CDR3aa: CASSEFSPWAKNIQYF; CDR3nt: TGCGCCAGCAGTGAGTTTAGCCCCTGGGCCAAAAACATTCAGTACTTC
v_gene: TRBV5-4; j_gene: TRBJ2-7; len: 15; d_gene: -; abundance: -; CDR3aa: CASSLGVTGSYEQYF; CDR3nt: TGTGCCAGCAGCTTGGGGGTGACAGGCTCCTACGAGCAGTACTTC
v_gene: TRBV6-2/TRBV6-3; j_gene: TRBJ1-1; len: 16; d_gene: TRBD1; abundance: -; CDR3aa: CASSYNPGQGRTEAFF; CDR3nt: TGTGCCAGCAGTTATAATCCCGGACAGGGTCGGACTGAAGCTTTCTTT
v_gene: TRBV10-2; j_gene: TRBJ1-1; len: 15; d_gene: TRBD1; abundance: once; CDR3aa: CASSETGGVSTEAFF; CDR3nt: TGCGCCAGCAGTGAAACAGGGGGCGTGAGCACTGAAGCTTTCTTT
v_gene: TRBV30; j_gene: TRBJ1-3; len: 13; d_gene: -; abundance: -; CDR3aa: CAWSQGSGNTIYF; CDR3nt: TGTGCCTGGAGTCAGGGCTCTGGAAACACCATATATTTT
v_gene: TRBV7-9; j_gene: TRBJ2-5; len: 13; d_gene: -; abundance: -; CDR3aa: CASSPPGGETQYF; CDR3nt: TGTGCCAGCAGCCCCCCCGGGGGTGAGACCCAGTACTTC
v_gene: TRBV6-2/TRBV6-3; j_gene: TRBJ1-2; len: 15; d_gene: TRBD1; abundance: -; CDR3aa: CASSYPSGGSYGYTF; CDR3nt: TGTGCCAGCAGTTACCCGTCAGGGGGCTCCTATGGCTACACCTTC
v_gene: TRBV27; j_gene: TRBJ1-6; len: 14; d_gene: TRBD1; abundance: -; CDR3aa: CASSQDRGSSPLHF; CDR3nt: TGTGCCAGCAGCCAAGACAGGGGTAGTTCACCCCTCCACTTT
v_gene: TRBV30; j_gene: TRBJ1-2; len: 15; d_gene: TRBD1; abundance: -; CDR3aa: CAWSRGLDRTYGYTF; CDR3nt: TGTGCCTGGAGCCGCGGTCTGGACAGGACCTATGGCTACACCTTC
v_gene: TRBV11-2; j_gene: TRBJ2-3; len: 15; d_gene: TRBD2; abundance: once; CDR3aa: CASSFTSGGTDTQYF; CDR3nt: TGTGCCAGCAGCTTTACTAGCGGGGGCACAGATACGCAGTATTTT
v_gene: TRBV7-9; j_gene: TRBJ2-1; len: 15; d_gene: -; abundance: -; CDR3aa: CASSLLDAGPNEQFF; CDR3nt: TGTGCCAGCAGCTTACTCGATGCGGGGCCCAATGAGCAGTTCTTC